This T cell receptor beta chain appears in the sequencing data of a study of T cells after yellow fever vaccination. The wider study: Memory subsets EM, EMRA, CM and Tscm were separated by sorting based on CD3, CD45RA, CCR7 and CD95.

Broader study findings: Weaker in magnitude, the secondary response showed a faster peak on day 5 versus 15.

The authors made TCR cDNA by 5'RACE template switching, adding a universal primer site and UMIs. TCRdb fed the 5' RACE reads into MiXCR, producing one record per CDR3 protein. The table shows over 45,000 distinct CDR3 sequences, with approximately 5.5% occurring only once. The V and J ends lost 3 bases and 5 bases respectively, with 16 bases between them. From germline, CDR1 is MNHEY and CDR2 SMNVEV (reference sequence). The CDR3 is 16 residues long. This chain links TRBV27 with TRBJ1-4, with a weak D call TRBD1 (6 bases). The sequencing used PBMCs, either bulk or a sorted T-cell subset (CD4+, CD8+, memory, or dextramer-sorted; not recorded which), collected on the day of the yellow fever booster vaccination. This sequence originates from a man younger than 35 who received the YFV17D yellow fever vaccine. The chain's CDR3 is CASSFWSEGVNEKLFF. The CDR3 DNA reads as TGTGCCAGCAGTTTTTGGTCCGAGGGGGTAAATGAAAAACTGTTTTTT.